The 20 T cell receptor beta chains below all came from one sample that was sequenced in a study of CD4 T cells in relation to SARS-CoV-2 and coronaviruses. Produced via immunoSEQ multiplex PCR; TCRdb's table is partial and in-frame only. The data hold approximately 17,000 clones, with 82% observed a single time. CD4+ T cells from unexposed donors were obtained before the COVID-19 pandemic (2011-2018). Isolation of CD4+ T cells took place after less than 13 days in culture. Which antigens these TCRs recognize remains unknown. The sequencing input was CD4+ T cells from PBMCs, cultured in vitro. The receptors derive from a human donor in good health.

This clone occurred a few times. The rearrangement uses TRBV7-9 and TRBJ2-7; no clear D. Germline V gene data show CDR1 as SEHNR and CDR2 as FQNEAQ (reference sequence). With 8 bases removed from V and 8 bases from J, the gap between germline ends came to 10 bases. The CDR3 is 10 amino acids. CDR3 loop: CASGVGKQYF. DNA of the CDR3: TGTGCCAGCGGGGTCGGAAAGCAGTACTTC.

This sequence joins TRBV24-1 and TRBJ1-4; D not certain. CDR1 is KGHDR and CDR2 is SFDVKD in the germline V gene. V lost 4 bases and J lost 4, with 6 bases in between. The CDR3 spans 13 residues. The CDR3 protein is CATSDGSNEKLFF. CDR3 bases: TGTGCCACCAGTGACGGAAGTAATGAAAAACTGTTTTTT.

In this sample, this clone turned up a few times. The chain couples TRBV27 to TRBJ2-7, with 7 bases identical to TRBD1. V was clipped by 6 bases and J by 6 bases; unmatched bases: 14. The CDR3 totals 15 residues. Germline V lookup: CDR1 MNHEY, CDR2 SMNVEV (reference sequence). As DNA, the CDR3 is TGTGCCAGCAGCATAAACTACAGGGGTGAAAGCGAGCAGTACTTC. Protein: CASSINYRGESEQYF.

The table lists this clone with a count of one. This chain links TRBV4-1 with TRBJ2-7; unclear D gene. V shed 1 base and J shed 5 bases, with 9 bases lying between them. The length of the CDR3 is 13 residues. Germline V gene data show CDR1 as MGHRA and CDR2 as YSYEKL. Here the CDR3 reads CASSQASLDEQYF. CDR3 coding DNA: TGCGCCAGCAGCCAAGCCTCCCTAGACGAGCAGTACTTC.

This sequence joins TRBV11-2 and TRBJ2-7; tentative D call: TRBD1 (6 bases). Germline CDR1 and CDR2: SGHAT and FQNNGV. This CDR3 has 14 residues. V lost 5 bases, J lost 2 bases, and 13 bases lay in between. The CDR3 here is CASSVNRVAYEQYF. The DNA for the CDR3 is TGTGCCAGCAGCGTCAACAGGGTAGCCTACGAGCAGTACTTC.

The V gene is TRBV4-1, the J gene TRBJ1-1; D uncertain. Deletions cut 4 bases from V and 2 bases from J, with 14 bases between. Germline V gene sequence: CDR1 MGHRA, CDR2 YSYEKL. The CDR3 totals 15 residues. In nucleotides, the CDR3 is TGCGCCAGCAGCCCCCGCGGGGTTGATAACACTGAAGCTTTCTTT. Amino acids: CASSPRGVDNTEAFF.

The chain carries TRBV5-4 and TRBJ2-1; 9 nucleotides align to TRBD2. Trimming took 9 bases from V and 5 from J; bases not matched to a gene: 9. Germline loops: CDR1 SGHNT, CDR2 YYREEE (reference sequence). The CDR3 is 14 amino acids. The chain's CDR3 is CATSKAGGNNEQFF. DNA of the CDR3: TGTGCCACCAGTAAGGCGGGAGGGAACAATGAGCAGTTCTTC.

The chain joins TRBV5-4 to TRBJ2-3; 13 nucleotides match TRBD2. V lost 4 bases, J lost 2 bases, and 4 bases stayed unmatched. CDR1 and CDR2 from the germline V gene are SGHNT and YYREEE (reference sequence). CDR3 length: 16 amino acids. CDR3 residues: CASSQGTSGITDTQYF. Written as DNA, the CDR3 is TGTGCCAGCAGCCAAGGGACTAGCGGGATCACAGATACGCAGTATTTT.

The chain combines TRBV10-3 with TRBJ2-1; TRBD1 is a possible D gene (6 bases). Germline CDR1 is ENHRY and CDR2 is SYGVKD. This CDR3 contains 14 residues. Between the trimmed V and J ends, which lost 9 bases and 2 bases, there was a span of 14 bases. CDR3 protein: CAIGTGIAYNEQFF. Here the CDR3 DNA reads TGTGCCATAGGAACAGGGATCGCCTACAATGAGCAGTTCTTC.

This clone has a single count. The rearrangement uses TRBV10-3 and TRBJ2-5; TRBD2 might be the D (6 bases). The V and J ends lost 6 bases and 2 bases respectively, with 10 bases between them. The germline V gene has CDR1 ENHRY and CDR2 SYGVKD. There are 13 residues in the CDR3. The CDR3 loop reads CAISAGRQETQYF. CDR3 coding DNA: TGTGCCATCAGCGCGGGACGGCAAGAGACCCAGTACTTC.

The J gene is TRBJ1-3, the V gene TRBV4-3, with D possibly being TRBD1 (5 bases). The CDR3 is made up of 18 amino acids. The V end lost 3 bases, the J end lost 3 bases, and 21 bases lay between the germline ends. CDR1 LGHNA and CDR2 YSLEER come from the germline V gene. The CDR3 reads CASSQNLGPGAGGNTIYF. CDR3 sequence (DNA): TGCGCCAGCAGCCAGAACCTCGGACCCGGGGCGGGTGGAAACACCATATATTTT.

This rearrangement joins TRBV4-1 to TRBJ1-2, with D uncertain. V gave up 1 base and J gave up 0 bases, with 6 bases separating them. The CDR3 consists of 14 residues. CDR1 and CDR2 from the germline V gene are MGHRA and YSYEKL. The CDR3 DNA reads as TGCGCCAGCAGCCAAGTGGGCACTAACTATGGCTACACCTTC. The encoded protein is CASSQVGTNYGYTF.

The chain couples TRBV7-9 to TRBJ2-6; 8 bases are a match to TRBD1. Trimming removed 5 bases from V and 4 bases from J; junction bases left unmatched: 13. Germline V gene lookup returns CDR1 SEHNR and CDR2 FQNEAQ (reference sequence). This CDR3 spans 18 amino acids. The CDR3 sequence is CASSIRGLLAYGANVLTF. In DNA form, the CDR3 reads TGTGCCAGCAGCATCAGGGGGCTGTTAGCCTACGGGGCCAACGTCCTGACTTTC.

The table lists this clone with a count of one. J is TRBJ2-6 and V is TRBV5-1; D gene ambiguous. CDR3 size: 14 residues. From germline, CDR1 is SGHRS and CDR2 YFSETQ. V lost 0 bases and J lost 2, with 3 bases in between. The CDR3 nucleotides are TGCGCCAGCAGCTTGGGTGCTGGGGCCAACGTCCTGACTTTC. The encoded protein is CASSLGAGANVLTF.

This chain joins TRBV10-3 and TRBJ2-7; tentative D call: TRBD1 (6 bases). V was clipped by 10 bases and J by 5 bases, with 18 bases between them. CDR1 and CDR2 from the germline V gene are ENHRY and SYGVKD. The length of the CDR3 is 13 residues. The CDR3 loop is CATKSTGRHEQYF. CDR3 nucleotides: TGTGCCACCAAATCGACAGGCCGCCACGAGCAGTACTTC.

V gene TRBV7-2 combines with J gene TRBJ2-3, with D uncertain. The germline V gene has CDR1 SGHTA and CDR2 FQGNSA. The CDR3 spans 15 residues. V shed 0 bases and J shed 0 bases, with 7 bases lying between them. This CDR3 reads CASSLAGVSTDTQYF. CDR3 bases: TGTGCCAGCAGCTTAGCAGGAGTTAGCACAGATACGCAGTATTTT.

This clone has just a few counts. The CDR3 region has the DNA TGTGCCAGCAGCTTAGGTTCCCACGGACAGGGCTACTCACCCCTCCACTTT. It specifies CASSLGSHGQGYSPLHF. J is TRBJ1-6 and V is TRBV11-2; 8 nucleotides align to TRBD1. This CDR3 is built from 17 residues. CDR1 and CDR2 from the germline V gene are SGHAT and FQNNGV. The trim removed 1 base at V and 10 bases at J, leaving 12 bases unmatched.

This clone was picked up a small number of times. The rearrangement links TRBV6-6 to TRBJ1-5, with 9 bases that match TRBD1. The CDR3 has 13 amino acids. The germline V gene has CDR1 MNHNY and CDR2 SVGAGI (reference sequence). Trimming at V came to 8 bases and at J to 4 bases, leaving 3 bases not matched to a gene. In DNA form, the CDR3 reads TGTGCCAGCGGACAGGGGAGGAATCAGCCCCAGCATTTT. It translates to CASGQGRNQPQHF.

V gene TRBV5-1 combines with J gene TRBJ2-2; the match to TRBD1 covers 11 bases. Germline V gene sequence: CDR1 SGHRS, CDR2 YFSETQ. V gave up 6 bases and J gave up 4 bases; unmatched junction bases: 2. CDR3 length: 14 residues. CDR3 loop: CASIGTGGTGELFF. Written as DNA, the CDR3 is TGCGCCAGCATCGGGACAGGGGGCACCGGGGAGCTGTTTTTT. Combining the CDR3 with reference TRBV5-1 and TRBJ2-2 gives the whole variable domain KAGVTQTPRYLIKTRGQQVTLSCSPISGHRSVSWYQQTPGQGLQFLFEYFSETQRNKGNFPGRFSGRQFSNSRSEMNVSTLELGDSALYLCASIGTGGTGELFFGEGSRLTVL.

This rearrangement joins TRBV5-1 to TRBJ2-5, with D uncertain. Trimming removed 3 bases at V and 2 bases at J, with 8 bases between. CDR3 length: 13 amino acids. Germline values: CDR1 SGHRS, CDR2 YFSETQ. The CDR3 is CASSSLVQETQYF. The DNA of the CDR3 is TGCGCCAGCAGCTCTCTCGTGCAAGAGACCCAGTACTTC.